This T cell receptor beta chain is from a study of T cells in Graves' hyperthyroidism and ophthalmopathy. Study results and caveats: Ophthalmopathy could be told apart from stable hyperthyroidism with a 13 V-J model. The blood repertoire included most of the expanded thyroid clonotypes above 0.001.

Germline assignment: CDR1 LNHDA and CDR2 SQIVND (reference sequence). V lost 3 bases and J lost 3; bases outside the gene matches: 5. The CDR3 totals 14 residues. TCR beta CDR3 region amplification was performed from RNA transcripts. Researchers ran a first-round RT-PCR on the TCR CDR3 using the HTBI primer set. Each CDR3 protein is one row after TCRdb ran MiXCR on the multiplex PCR reads. The sample has about 840,000 distinct CDR3 sequences; 35% to 45% are singletons. Any patient presenting with uncontrolled infection, other autoimmune disease, pregnancy or lactation was left out. PBMCs came from about 10 ml fresh peripheral blood. This clonotype was seen more than once but under ten times. Its antigen is not identified.

Sequencing used blood. The rearrangement links TRBV19 to TRBJ2-7; 7 positions match TRBD1. The source is a man between 18 and 29 years old with Graves' hyperthyroidism. CDR3 sequence (DNA): TGTGCCAGTAGTATTGGGGACAGTTTCTACGAGCAGTACTTC. It yields the protein CASSIGDSFYEQYF.